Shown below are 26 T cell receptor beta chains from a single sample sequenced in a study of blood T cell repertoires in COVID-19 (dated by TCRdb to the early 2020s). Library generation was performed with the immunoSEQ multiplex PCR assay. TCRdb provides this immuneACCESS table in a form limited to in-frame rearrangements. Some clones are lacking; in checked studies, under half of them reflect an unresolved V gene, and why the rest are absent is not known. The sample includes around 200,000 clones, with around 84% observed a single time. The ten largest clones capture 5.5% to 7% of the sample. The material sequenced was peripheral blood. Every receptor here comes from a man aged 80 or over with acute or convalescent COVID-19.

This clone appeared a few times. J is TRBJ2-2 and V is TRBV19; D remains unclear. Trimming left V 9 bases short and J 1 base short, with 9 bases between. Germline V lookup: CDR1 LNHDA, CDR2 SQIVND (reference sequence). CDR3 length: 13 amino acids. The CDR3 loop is CASQDKNTGELFF. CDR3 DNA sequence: TGTGCCAGCCAAGACAAGAACACCGGGGAGCTGTTTTTT.

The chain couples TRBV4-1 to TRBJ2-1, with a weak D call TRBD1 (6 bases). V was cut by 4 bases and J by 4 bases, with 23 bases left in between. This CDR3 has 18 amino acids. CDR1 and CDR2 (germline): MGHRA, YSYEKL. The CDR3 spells CASSPARADRGTYNEQFF. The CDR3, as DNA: TGCGCCAGCAGCCCCGCCAGGGCCGACCGAGGGACATACAATGAGCAGTTCTTC.

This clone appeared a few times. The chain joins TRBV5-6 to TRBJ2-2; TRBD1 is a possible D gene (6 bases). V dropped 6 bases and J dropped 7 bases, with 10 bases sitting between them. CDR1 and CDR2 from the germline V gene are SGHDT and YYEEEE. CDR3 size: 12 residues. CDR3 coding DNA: TGTGCCAGCACCCAGACAGGCGGGGAGCTGTTTTTT. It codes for CASTQTGGELFF.

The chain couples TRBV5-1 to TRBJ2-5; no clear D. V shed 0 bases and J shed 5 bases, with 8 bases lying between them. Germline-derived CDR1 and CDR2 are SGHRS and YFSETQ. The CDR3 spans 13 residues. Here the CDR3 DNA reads TGCGCCAGCAGCTTGGGAGTCGGGGAGACCCAGTACTTC. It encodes CASSLGVGETQYF.

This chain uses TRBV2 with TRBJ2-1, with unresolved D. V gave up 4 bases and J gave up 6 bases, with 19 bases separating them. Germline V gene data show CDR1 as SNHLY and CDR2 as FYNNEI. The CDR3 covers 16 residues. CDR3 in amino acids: CASSGRLAPKSNEQFF. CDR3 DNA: TGTGCCAGCAGTGGGCGACTGGCACCGAAAAGCAATGAGCAGTTCTTC.

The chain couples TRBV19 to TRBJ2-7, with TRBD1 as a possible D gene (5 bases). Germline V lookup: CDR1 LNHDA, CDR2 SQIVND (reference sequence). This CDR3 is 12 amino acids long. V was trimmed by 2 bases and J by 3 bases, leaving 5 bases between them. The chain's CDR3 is CASSIQGYEQYF. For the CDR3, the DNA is TGTGCCAGTAGTATACAGGGCTACGAGCAGTACTTC.

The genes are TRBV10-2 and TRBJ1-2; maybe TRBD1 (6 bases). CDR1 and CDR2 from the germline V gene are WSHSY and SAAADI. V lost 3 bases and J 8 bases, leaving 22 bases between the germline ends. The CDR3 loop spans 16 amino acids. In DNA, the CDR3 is TGCGCCAGCAGTGACAGGGGTCCCCAGTCTATCGTGGGCTACACCTTC. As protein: CASSDRGPQSIVGYTF.

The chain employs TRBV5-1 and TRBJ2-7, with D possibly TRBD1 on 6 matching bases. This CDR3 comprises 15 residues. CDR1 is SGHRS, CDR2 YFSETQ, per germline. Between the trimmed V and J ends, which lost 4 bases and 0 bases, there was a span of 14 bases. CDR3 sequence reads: CASSIGGSSSYEQYF. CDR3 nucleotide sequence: TGCGCCAGCAGCATAGGGGGTTCCAGCTCCTACGAGCAGTACTTC. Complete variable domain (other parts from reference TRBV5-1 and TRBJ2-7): KAGVTQTPRYLIKTRGQQVTLSCSPISGHRSVSWYQQTPGQGLQFLFEYFSETQRNKGNFPGRFSGRQFSNSRSEMNVSTLELGDSALYLCASSIGGSSSYEQYFGPGTRLTVT.

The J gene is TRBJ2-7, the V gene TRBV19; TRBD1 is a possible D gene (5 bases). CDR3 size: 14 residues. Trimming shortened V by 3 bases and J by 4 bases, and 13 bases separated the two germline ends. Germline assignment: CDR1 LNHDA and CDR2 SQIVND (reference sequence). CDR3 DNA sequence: TGTGCCAGTAGTATGTGGCAGGGAAAGTACGAGCAGTACGTC. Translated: CASSMWQGKYEQYV.

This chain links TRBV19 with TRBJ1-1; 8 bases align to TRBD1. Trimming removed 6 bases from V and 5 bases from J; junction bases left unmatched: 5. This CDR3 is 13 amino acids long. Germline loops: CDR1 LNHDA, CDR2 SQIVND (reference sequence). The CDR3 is CASRGQVGTEAFF. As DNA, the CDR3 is TGTGCCAGTAGGGGACAGGTTGGGACTGAAGCTTTCTTT.

CDR3 nucleotides: TGCAGTGCTAGTGGAGCCAACAATGAGCAGTTCTTC. Protein product: CSASGANNEQFF. This chain uses TRBV20-1 with TRBJ2-1; D is ambiguous. The CDR3 contains 12 residues. The V end was cut by 3 bases, the J end by 5 bases, with 8 bases between. The germline V gene has CDR1 DFQATT and CDR2 SNEGSKA (reference sequence).

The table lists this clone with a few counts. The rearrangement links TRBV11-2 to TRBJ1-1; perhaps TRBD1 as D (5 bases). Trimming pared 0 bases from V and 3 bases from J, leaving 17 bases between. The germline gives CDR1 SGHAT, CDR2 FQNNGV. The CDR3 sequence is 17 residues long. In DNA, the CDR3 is TGTGCCAGCAGCTTAGATCTCCAGGGTTCTACGTACACTGAAGCTTTCTTT. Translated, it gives CASSLDLQGSTYTEAFF.

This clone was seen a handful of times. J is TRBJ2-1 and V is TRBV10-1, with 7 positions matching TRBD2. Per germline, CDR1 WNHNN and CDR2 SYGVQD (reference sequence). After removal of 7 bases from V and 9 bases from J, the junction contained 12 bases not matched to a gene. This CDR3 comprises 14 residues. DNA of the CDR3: TGCGCCAGCACCCGAAGGGAGGGGACCTGTGAGCAGTTCTTC. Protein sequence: CASTRREGTCEQFF.

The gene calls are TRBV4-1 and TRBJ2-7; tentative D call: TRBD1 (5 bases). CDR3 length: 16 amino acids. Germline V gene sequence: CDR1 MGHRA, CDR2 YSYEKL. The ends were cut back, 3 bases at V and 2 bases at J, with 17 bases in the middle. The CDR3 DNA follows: TGCGCCAGCAGCCAGCAACAGGTAAAAGGCACCTACGAGCAGTACTTC. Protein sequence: CASSQQQVKGTYEQYF.

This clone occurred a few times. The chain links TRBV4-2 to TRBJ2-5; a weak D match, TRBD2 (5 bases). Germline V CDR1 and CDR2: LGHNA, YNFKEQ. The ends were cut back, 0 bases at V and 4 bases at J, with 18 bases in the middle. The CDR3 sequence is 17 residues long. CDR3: CASSQDLVGVVRETQYF. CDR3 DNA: TGTGCCAGCAGCCAAGATCTTGTGGGAGTCGTTAGAGAGACCCAGTACTTC.

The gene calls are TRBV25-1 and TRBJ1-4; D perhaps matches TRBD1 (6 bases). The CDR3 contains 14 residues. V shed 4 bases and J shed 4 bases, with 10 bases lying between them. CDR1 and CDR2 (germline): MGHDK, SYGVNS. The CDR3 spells CASSAGALNEKLFF. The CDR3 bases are TGTGCCAGCAGTGCAGGGGCCCTTAATGAAAAACTGTTTTTT. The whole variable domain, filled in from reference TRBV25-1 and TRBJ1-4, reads EADIYQTPRYLVIGTGKKITLECSQTMGHDKMYWYQQDPGMELHLIHYSYGVNSTEKGDLSSESTVSRIRTEHFPLTLESARPSHTSQYLCASSAGALNEKLFFGSGTQLSVL.

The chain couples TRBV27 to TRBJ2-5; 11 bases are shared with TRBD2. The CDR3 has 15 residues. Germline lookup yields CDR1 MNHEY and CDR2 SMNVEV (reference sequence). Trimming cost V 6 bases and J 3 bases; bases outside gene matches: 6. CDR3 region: CASRNLAGGEETQYF. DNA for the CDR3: TGTGCCAGCAGAAATCTAGCGGGAGGCGAAGAGACCCAGTACTTC.

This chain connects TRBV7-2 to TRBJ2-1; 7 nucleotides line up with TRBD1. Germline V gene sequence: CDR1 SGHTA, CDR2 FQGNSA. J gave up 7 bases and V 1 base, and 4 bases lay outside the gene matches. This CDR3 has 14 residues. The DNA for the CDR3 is TGTGCCAGCAGCTTAGGGGCACAGGGGAATGAGCAGTTCTTC. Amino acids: CASSLGAQGNEQFF.

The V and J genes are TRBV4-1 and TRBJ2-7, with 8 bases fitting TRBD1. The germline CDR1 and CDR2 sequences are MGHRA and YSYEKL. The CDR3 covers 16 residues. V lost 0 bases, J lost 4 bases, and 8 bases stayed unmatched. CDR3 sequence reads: CASSQDSNRGKYEQYF. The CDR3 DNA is TGCGCCAGCAGCCAAGATTCCAACAGGGGGAAATACGAGCAGTACTTC.

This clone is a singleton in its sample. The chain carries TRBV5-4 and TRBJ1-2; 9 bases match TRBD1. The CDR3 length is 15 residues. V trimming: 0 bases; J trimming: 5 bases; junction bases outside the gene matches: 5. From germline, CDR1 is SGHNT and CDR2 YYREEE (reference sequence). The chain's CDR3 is CASSLEGTGKYGYTF. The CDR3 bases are TGTGCCAGCAGCTTGGAGGGGACAGGGAAGTATGGCTACACCTTC.

The CDR3 coding sequence is TGTGCCACCAGTGATTTGCAACTCACCGGGGAGCTGTTTTTT. As protein: CATSDLQLTGELFF. V and J are TRBV24-1 and TRBJ2-2; D is unresolved. V lost 0 bases and J 4 bases, leaving 5 bases between the germline ends. The CDR3 length is 14 residues. Germline CDR1 is KGHDR and CDR2 is SFDVKD.

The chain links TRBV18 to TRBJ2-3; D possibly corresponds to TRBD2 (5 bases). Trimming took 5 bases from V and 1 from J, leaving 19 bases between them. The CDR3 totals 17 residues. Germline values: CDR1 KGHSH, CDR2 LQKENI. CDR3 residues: CASSEAGGGLGTDTQYF. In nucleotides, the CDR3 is TGTGCCAGCTCAGAGGCAGGAGGTGGGCTTGGCACAGATACGCAGTATTTT.

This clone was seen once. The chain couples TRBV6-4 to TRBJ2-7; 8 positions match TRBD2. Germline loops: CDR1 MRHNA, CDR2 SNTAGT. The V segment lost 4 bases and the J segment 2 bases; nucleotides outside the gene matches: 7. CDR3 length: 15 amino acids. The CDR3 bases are TGTGCCAGCAGTGTTAGCGGGAAAGTGGCCTACGAGCAGTACGTC. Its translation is CASSVSGKVAYEQYV.

CDR3 residues: CATSRDLISGYEQYF. CDR3 DNA: TGTGCCACCAGCAGAGATCTGATTAGCGGGTACGAGCAGTACTTC. The chain carries TRBV15 and TRBJ2-7; 7 bases fit TRBD2. Unmatched junction bases numbered 6, after V lost 0 bases and J lost 4 bases. Germline assignment: CDR1 LNHNV and CDR2 YYDKDF (reference sequence). This CDR3 is built from 15 residues.

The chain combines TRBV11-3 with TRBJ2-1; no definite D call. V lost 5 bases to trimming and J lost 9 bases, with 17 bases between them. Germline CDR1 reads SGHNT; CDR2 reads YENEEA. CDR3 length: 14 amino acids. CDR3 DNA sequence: TGTGCCAGCAGCGCTCACCCGCTGGCGGCTGAGCAGTTCTTC. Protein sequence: CASSAHPLAAEQFF.

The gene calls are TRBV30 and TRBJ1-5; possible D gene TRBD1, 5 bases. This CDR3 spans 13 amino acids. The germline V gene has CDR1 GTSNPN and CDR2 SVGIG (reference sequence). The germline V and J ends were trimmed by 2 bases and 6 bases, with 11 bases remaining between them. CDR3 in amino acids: CAWSFRVGQPQHF. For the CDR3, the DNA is TGTGCCTGGAGTTTCAGGGTTGGTCAGCCCCAGCATTTT. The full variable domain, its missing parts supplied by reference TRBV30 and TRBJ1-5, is SQTIHQWPATLVQPVGSPLSLECTVEGTSNPNLYWYRQAAGRGLQLLFYSVGIGQISSEVPQNLSASRPQDRQFILSSKKLLLSDSGFYLCAWSFRVGQPQHFGDGTRLSIL.